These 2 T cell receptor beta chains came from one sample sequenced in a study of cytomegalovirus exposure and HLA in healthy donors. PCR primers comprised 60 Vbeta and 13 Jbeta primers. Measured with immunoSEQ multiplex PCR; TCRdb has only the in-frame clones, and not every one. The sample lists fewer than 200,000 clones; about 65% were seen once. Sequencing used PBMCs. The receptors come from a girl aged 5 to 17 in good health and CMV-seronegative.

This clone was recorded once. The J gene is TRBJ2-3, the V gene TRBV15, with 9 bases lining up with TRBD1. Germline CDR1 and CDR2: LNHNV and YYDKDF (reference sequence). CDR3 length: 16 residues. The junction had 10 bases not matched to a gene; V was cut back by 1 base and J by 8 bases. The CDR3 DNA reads TGTGCCACCAGCAGAGCCAGCGGGACAGGGAGTGTTACGCAGTATTTT. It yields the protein CATSRASGTGSVTQYF. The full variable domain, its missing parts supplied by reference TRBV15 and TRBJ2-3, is DAMVIQNPRYQVTQFGKPVTLSCSQTLNHNVMYWYQQKSSQAPKLLFHYYDKDFNNEADTPDNFQSRRPNTSFCFLDIRSPGLGDTAMYLCATSRASGTGSVTQYFGPGTRLTVL.

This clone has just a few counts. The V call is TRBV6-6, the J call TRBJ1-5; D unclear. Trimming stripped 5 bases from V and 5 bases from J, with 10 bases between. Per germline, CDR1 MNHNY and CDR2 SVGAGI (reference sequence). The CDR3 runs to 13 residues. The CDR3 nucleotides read TGTGCCAGCAGTAGGAGCGTCGATCAGCCCCAGCATTTT. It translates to CASSRSVDQPQHF.